A single sample gave rise to the 21 T cell receptor beta chains below, sequenced in a study of blood T cell repertoires in COVID-19. Only in-frame clones appear in the TCRdb table, and some are missing; sequencing was by immunoSEQ multiplex PCR. The sample contains about 360,000 clones, 80% to 90% of which appear only once. Sequencing was done on a sample of peripheral blood. Source of these receptors: a woman aged 60-75 years with COVID-19, enrolled during active disease.

The gene calls are TRBV6-2 or TRBV6-3 and TRBJ2-5, with TRBD2 as a possible D gene (7 bases). CDR3 length: 16 amino acids. Germline V gene lookup returns CDR1 MNHEY and CDR2 SVGEGT. V lost 0 bases and J 2 bases, leaving 13 bases between the germline ends. Here the CDR3 reads CASSYSWAGAQETQYF. Here the CDR3 DNA reads TGTGCCAGCAGTTACTCATGGGCGGGGGCACAAGAGACCCAGTACTTC.

V usage is TRBV4-1 and J usage is TRBJ1-1, with 7 bases that match TRBD1. The CDR3 spans 15 residues. Germline CDR1 reads MGHRA; CDR2 reads YSYEKL. V lost 1 base and J lost 0; bases outside the gene matches: 2. CDR3 region: CASSQGQGLNTEAFF. The CDR3 DNA reads as TGCGCCAGCAGCCAAGGACAGGGACTGAACACTGAAGCTTTCTTT.

The rearrangement joins TRBV2 to TRBJ2-7; 12 bases match TRBD2. Germline CDR1 reads SNHLY; CDR2 reads FYNNEI. This CDR3 has 15 residues. V gave up 8 bases and J gave up 9 bases; unmatched junction bases: 14. The CDR3 sequence: CASAQRTSGAPRQYF. The CDR3 region has the DNA TGTGCCAGCGCCCAGAGGACTAGCGGGGCTCCTAGGCAGTACTTC. The full variable domain, with the rest looked up from reference TRBV2 and TRBJ2-7, is EPEVTQTPSHQVTQMGQEVILRCVPISNHLYFYWYRQILGQKVEFLVSFYNNEISEKSEIFDDQFSVERPDGSNFTLKIRSTKLEDSAMYFCASAQRTSGAPRQYFGPGTRLTVT.

This chain joins TRBV11-3 and TRBJ2-5, with D maybe TRBD1 (5 bases). Germline V CDR1 and CDR2: SGHNT, YENEEA. Deletions cut 0 bases from V and 4 bases from J, with 15 bases between. CDR3 length equals 16 residues. CDR3 coding DNA: TGTGCCAGCAGCTTAGATAGGGCCAGGGCCCCAGAGACCCAGTACTTC. This codes for CASSLDRARAPETQYF.

The CDR3 sequence is CASTAGGYNEQFF. The CDR3, as DNA: TGTGCCAGCACGGCGGGGGGTTACAATGAGCAGTTCTTC. J is TRBJ2-1 and V is TRBV6-6; 8 bases are shared with TRBD2. The CDR3 covers 13 residues. J was trimmed by 4 bases and V by 7 bases; bases with no gene match: 3. Germline V gene lookup returns CDR1 MNHNY and CDR2 SVGAGI (reference sequence).

The genes are TRBV4-1 and TRBJ2-7; a weak D match, TRBD2 (6 bases). Germline CDR1 reads MGHRA; CDR2 reads YSYEKL. The CDR3 has 16 amino acids. Trimming pared 0 bases from V and 1 base from J, leaving 13 bases between. DNA of the CDR3: TGCGCCAGCAGCCAAGATTCGGCAGGGACTTCCTACGAGCAGTACTTC. This translates into CASSQDSAGTSYEQYF.

The V and J genes are TRBV6-2 or TRBV6-3 and TRBJ2-7; 7 bases are a match to TRBD1. V dropped 2 bases and J dropped 1; count of bases not matched to a gene: 17. The CDR3 has 19 amino acids. CDR1 is MNHEY, CDR2 SVGEGT, per germline. The CDR3 DNA reads TGTGCCAGCAGTTACCATACACGGTGGGACAGCCCTATTTCCTACGAGCAGTACTTC. Encoded protein: CASSYHTRWDSPISYEQYF.

This chain links TRBV11-2 with TRBJ1-4, with D unresolved. From germline, CDR1 is SGHAT and CDR2 FQNNGV. Trimming took 4 bases from V and 1 from J, leaving 13 bases between them. CDR3 size: 16 residues. The CDR3 bases are TGTGCCAGCAGCTCGGTGGATCTAGGAACTAATGAAAAACTGTTTTTT. Its protein product is CASSSVDLGTNEKLFF.

The V gene is TRBV6-4, the J gene TRBJ2-1; 8 nucleotides align to TRBD2. This CDR3 region has 14 residues. V shed 3 bases, J shed 5 bases, and the junction held 3 bases outside the gene matches. Germline V gene lookup returns CDR1 MRHNA and CDR2 SNTAGT. CDR3 in amino acids: CASSELAGNNEQFF. The CDR3 DNA is TGTGCCAGCAGTGAGTTAGCGGGGAACAATGAGCAGTTCTTC.

The rearrangement joins TRBV5-8 to TRBJ2-1; D unclear. V was trimmed by 3 bases and J by 15 bases, leaving 13 bases between them. The CDR3 loop spans 11 amino acids. Per germline, CDR1 SGHTS and CDR2 YDEGEE. The CDR3 here is CASSSLTSAFF. The CDR3, as DNA: TGTGCCAGCAGCTCTCTGACAAGTGCGTTCTTC.

This clone was recorded a few times. The chain joins TRBV7-9 to TRBJ2-5; tentatively, D is TRBD1 (5 bases). The CDR3 is made up of 12 amino acids. CDR1 SEHNR and CDR2 FQNEAQ come from the germline V gene (reference sequence). Trimming shortened V by 8 bases and J by 2 bases, and 9 bases separated the two germline ends. CDR3 residues: CASRQGQETQYF. CDR3 sequence (DNA): TGTGCCAGCCGGCAGGGTCAAGAGACCCAGTACTTC.

The chain recombines TRBV4-1 with TRBJ1-2; 8 nucleotides agree with TRBD1. V shed 4 bases, J shed 1 base, and the junction held 5 bases outside the gene matches. The CDR3 contains 15 residues. Germline V gene sequence: CDR1 MGHRA, CDR2 YSYEKL. CDR3 loop: CASSRGQGGNYGYTF. CDR3 DNA sequence: TGCGCCAGCAGCCGTGGACAGGGAGGTAACTATGGCTACACCTTC.

The CDR3 is CASSLAAINTEAFF. The CDR3 DNA sequence: TGTGCCAGCAGCTTGGCTGCTATAAACACTGAAGCTTTCTTT. V and J are TRBV5-5 and TRBJ1-1; D unclear. V gave up 0 bases and J gave up 2 bases, with 8 bases separating them. CDR3 length equals 14 residues. From germline, CDR1 is SGHKS and CDR2 YYEKEE (reference sequence).

For the CDR3, the DNA is TGTGCCAGCAGCGTGACGACTAGCGACAATGAGCAGTTCTTC. Encoded protein: CASSVTTSDNEQFF. V is TRBV3-1 (or the pseudogene TRBV3-2) and J is TRBJ2-1; TRBD2 matches at 8 bases. The length of the CDR3 is 14 residues. Trimming took 5 bases from V and 5 from J; bases not matched to a gene: 5. In germline, CDR1 is LGHDT, CDR2 YNNKEL (reference sequence).

The CDR3 loop reads CASSEGGPTRGYTF. The CDR3 DNA sequence: TGTGCCAGCAGTGAAGGCGGGCCAACTAGGGGCTACACCTTC. This rearrangement joins TRBV2 to TRBJ1-2; D call uncertain. V was shortened by 1 base and J by 8 bases, with 14 bases between the two germline ends. Germline V lookup: CDR1 SNHLY, CDR2 FYNNEI. The CDR3 extends over 14 amino acids.

CDR3 DNA sequence: TGCAGCGCCGGGACAGGGGGGGACTATGGCTACACCTTC. Amino acid sequence: CSAGTGGDYGYTF. This chain joins TRBV29-1 and TRBJ1-2; 11 bases agree with TRBD1. The CDR3 is 13 amino acids. The J segment lost 3 bases and the V segment lost 7 bases, leaving 4 bases of the junction unmatched. Germline V lookup: CDR1 SQVTM, CDR2 ANQGSEA.

The rearrangement joins TRBV19 to TRBJ2-3; 8 positions agree with TRBD1. CDR1 and CDR2 (germline): LNHDA, SQIVND (reference sequence). This CDR3 comprises 14 residues. V shed 5 bases, J shed 2 bases, and the junction held 3 bases outside the gene matches. The CDR3 region is CASSRTGITDTQYF. CDR3 bases: TGTGCCAGTAGTCGGACAGGGATCACAGATACGCAGTATTTT.

The CDR3 coding sequence is TGTGCCAGCAGCTCGGACAGGGCGAATGAGCAGTTCTTC. Translation: CASSSDRANEQFF. The chain couples TRBV5-4 to TRBJ2-1, with 8 nucleotides matching TRBD1. V trimming: 3 bases; J trimming: 7 bases; junction bases outside the gene matches: 3. Germline CDR1 reads SGHNT; CDR2 reads YYREEE (reference sequence). This CDR3 has 13 residues.

The chain employs TRBV6-1 and TRBJ2-7; D not certain. The CDR3 is 13 residues long. Germline CDR1 MNHNS, CDR2 SASEGT. Trimming removed 3 bases at V and 7 bases at J, with 13 bases between. CDR3 in amino acids: CASSDANYGEQYF. The DNA of the CDR3 is TGTGCCAGCAGTGATGCGAACTACGGGGAGCAGTACTTC.

The chain uses TRBV3-1 (or the pseudogene TRBV3-2) and TRBJ1-4; D gene ambiguous. CDR3 length equals 14 residues. CDR1 is LGHDT, CDR2 YNNKEL, per germline (reference sequence). Trimming removed 2 bases from V and 8 bases from J, with 12 bases in between. In DNA, the CDR3 is TGTGCCAGCAGCCAACGTCCTGGAGGAGAAAAACTGTTTTTT. Protein product: CASSQRPGGEKLFF.

V and J are TRBV20-1 and TRBJ1-6; D perhaps matches TRBD1 (5 bases). Germline CDR1 and CDR2: DFQATT and SNEGSKA (reference sequence). The CDR3 sequence is 13 residues long. The V end was cut by 3 bases, the J end by 8 bases, with 11 bases between. CDR3 in DNA: TGCAGTGCTAGTGAGGACAACTATTCACCCCTCCACTTT. Translated: CSASEDNYSPLHF.